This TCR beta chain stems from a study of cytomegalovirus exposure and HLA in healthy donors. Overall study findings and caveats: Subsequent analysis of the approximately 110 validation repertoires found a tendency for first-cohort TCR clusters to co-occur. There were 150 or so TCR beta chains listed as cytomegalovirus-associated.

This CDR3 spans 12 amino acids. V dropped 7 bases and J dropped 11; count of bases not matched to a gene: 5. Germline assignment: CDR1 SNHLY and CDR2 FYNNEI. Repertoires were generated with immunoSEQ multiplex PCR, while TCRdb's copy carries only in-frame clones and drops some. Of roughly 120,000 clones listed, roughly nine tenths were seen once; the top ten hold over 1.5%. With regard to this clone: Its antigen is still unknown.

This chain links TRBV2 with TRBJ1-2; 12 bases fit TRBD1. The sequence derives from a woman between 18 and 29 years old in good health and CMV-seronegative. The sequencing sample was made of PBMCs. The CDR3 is CASKRDRGRYTF. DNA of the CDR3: TGTGCCAGCAAGAGGGACAGGGGGCGTTACACCTTC.